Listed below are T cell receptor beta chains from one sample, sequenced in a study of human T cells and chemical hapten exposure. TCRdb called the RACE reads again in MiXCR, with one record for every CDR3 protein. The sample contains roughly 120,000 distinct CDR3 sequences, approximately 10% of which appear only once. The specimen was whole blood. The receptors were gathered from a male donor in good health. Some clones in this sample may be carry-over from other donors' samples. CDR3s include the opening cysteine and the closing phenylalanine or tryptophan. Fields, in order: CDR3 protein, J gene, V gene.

CSAHVLQSNEKLFF	TRBJ1-4	TRBV20-1
CASSVGPGNYGYTF	TRBJ1-2	TRBV10-2
CASSLVPGSADTQYF	TRBJ2-3	TRBV7-6
CASSMGTGTYEQYF	TRBJ2-7	TRBV19
CASSRTSGTLRGYEQYF	TRBJ2-7	TRBV6-6
CASSQALVSEQFF	TRBJ2-1	TRBV3-1
CASSPIDYEQYF	TRBJ2-7	TRBV6-2/TRBV6-3
CASRNEANTGELFF	TRBJ2-2	TRBV2
CSAWTENTEAFF	TRBJ1-1	TRBV20-1
CASRDAAWGNTDTQYF	TRBJ2-3	TRBV2
CTGRAATNEKLFF	TRBJ1-4	TRBV20-1
CASSLYGTSGSGYEQYF	TRBJ2-7	TRBV27
CASSSRESDGYTF	TRBJ1-2	TRBV6-6
CASSLLGTAYEQYF	TRBJ2-7	TRBV7-2
CASSVEGTTNEKLFF	TRBJ1-4	TRBV9
CASSPDSPRRELFF	TRBJ2-2	TRBV12-3/TRBV12-4
CASSQATGQGLSGYTF	TRBJ1-2	TRBV4-2
CSVEHRGAFF	TRBJ1-1	TRBV29-1
CASSDRVGNQPQHF	TRBJ1-5	TRBV6-2/TRBV6-3
CASSYERNEQFF	TRBJ2-1	TRBV5-1
CASWRQGPTGELFF	TRBJ2-2	TRBV6-5
CASSLGSNRYEQYF	TRBJ2-7	TRBV7-8
CASSWRLGSTDTQYF	TRBJ2-3	TRBV9
CSVEGLVETQYF	TRBJ2-5	TRBV29-1
CASSYSGLRGASGYTF	TRBJ1-2	TRBV6-5
CASSPRGVEQYF	TRBJ2-7	TRBV14
CSAQTNQETQYF	TRBJ2-5	TRBV20-1
CSAPQSYNEQFF	TRBJ2-1	TRBV20-1
CASSKADGYTF	TRBJ1-2	TRBV21-1
CASSFQGSSYEQYF	TRBJ2-7	TRBV12-3/TRBV12-4
CSAEGGRSTDTQYF	TRBJ2-3	TRBV20-1
CASSLGLCEAFF	TRBJ1-1	TRBV11-2
CANSGGQGPIIETYNEQFF	TRBJ2-1	TRBV6-1
CSARTAGASYEQYF	TRBJ2-7	TRBV20-1
CASSPTGGYGYTF	TRBJ1-2	TRBV27
CASSYAKDRGDYEQYF	TRBJ2-7	TRBV6-2/TRBV6-3
CSANGRAGSAYNEQFF	TRBJ2-1	TRBV20-1
CASSQDIPSGSYNEQFF	TRBJ2-1	TRBV4-1
CASSLEPRNTEAFF	TRBJ1-1	TRBV27
CASSTSPDTYEQYF	TRBJ2-7	TRBV5-1
CASRSSGTNTGELFF	TRBJ2-2	TRBV10-1
CASRAEGAQNIQYF	TRBJ2-4	TRBV25-1
CASSLGTGEETQYF	TRBJ2-5	TRBV12-3/TRBV12-4
CSVAGLAKNIQYF	TRBJ2-4	TRBV29-1
CASSPRGGLPQETQYF	TRBJ2-5	TRBV6-4
CVSGYSYNSPLHF	TRBJ1-6	TRBV6-5
CASSLAGGTQETQYF	TRBJ2-5	TRBV13
CSARPEGGGETQYF	TRBJ2-5	TRBV20-1
CSARRGTVSYEHYF	TRBJ2-7	TRBV20-1